These 20 T cell receptor beta chains came from one sample sequenced in a study of CD8 T cells in ankylosing spondylitis. TCRdb independently ran MiXCR on the 5' RACE reads; one entry per CDR3 protein. This table holds 250,000 or so distinct CDR3 sequences, around 10% found once. The sample taken for sequencing was blood, either unsorted or a sorted T cell fraction (not recorded which). The origin of the receptors is a male donor with ankylosing spondylitis or in good health (not recorded which).

This clonotype was seen only a few times. This chain links TRBV6-5 with TRBJ1-1; D gene unclear. CDR3 length: 15 residues. CDR1 and CDR2 from the germline V gene are MNHEY and SVGAGI. Trimming took 2 bases from V and 1 from J, leaving 11 bases between them. DNA for the CDR3: TGTGCCAGCAGTTACGAAGTACTTACGAACACTGAAGCTTTCTTT. Translated, it gives CASSYEVLTNTEAFF.

The rearrangement links TRBV3-1 to TRBJ2-7; 10 bases match TRBD1. Germline loops: CDR1 LGHDT, CDR2 YNNKEL (reference sequence). Unmatched junction bases numbered 7, after V lost 1 base and J lost 4 bases. The CDR3 covers 16 residues. The CDR3 nucleotides read TGTGCCAGCAGCCAAGGAAGTGGACAGGGGGAATACGAGCAGTACTTC. Its translation: CASSQGSGQGEYEQYF.

Notes on this clonotype: A much larger clone lies one base from this, so it may be a read error. The CDR3 protein is CTTSRGARTEAFF. The CDR3 nucleotides read TGTACCACCAGCAGAGGGGCCCGGACTGAAGCTTTCTTT. The J gene is TRBJ1-1, the V gene TRBV15; TRBD1 is a possible D gene (5 bases). CDR3 length: 13 residues. The germline CDR1 and CDR2 sequences are LNHNV and YYDKDF (reference sequence).

This clonotype was observed at least ten times. This chain uses TRBV30 with TRBJ1-5, with D possibly TRBD1 on 6 matching bases. There are 14 residues in the CDR3. CDR1 is GTSNPN, CDR2 SVGIG, per germline (reference sequence). V lost 3 bases to trimming and J lost 3 bases, with 12 bases between them. CDR3 nucleotide sequence: TGTGCCTGGAGCCAAGGGGGAATCAATCAGCCCCAGCATTTT. It translates to CAWSQGGINQPQHF.

CDR3 residues: CASRPRGQLYEQYF. DNA of the CDR3: TGTGCCAGCAGACCCAGAGGACAGCTCTACGAGCAGTACTTC. The chain joins TRBV2 to TRBJ2-7, with a possible D match to TRBD1 (6 bases). Trimming stripped 6 bases from V and 3 bases from J, with 15 bases between. The CDR3 totals 14 residues. In germline, CDR1 is SNHLY, CDR2 FYNNEI.

At least ten counts were recorded for this clonotype. The V and J genes are TRBV3-1 and TRBJ1-1; a possible D gene is TRBD1 (6 bases). Germline V gene data show CDR1 as LGHDT and CDR2 as YNNKEL (reference sequence). The CDR3 covers 12 residues. Trimming cost V 7 bases and J 7 bases, with 13 bases left between them. CDR3 sequence: CASNNQGNEAFF. The CDR3, as DNA: TGTGCCAGCAACAACCAGGGGAATGAAGCTTTCTTT.

This clonotype has a handful of counts. V usage is TRBV4-2 and J usage is TRBJ1-2; 8 bases map to TRBD1. Germline V gene data show CDR1 as LGHNA and CDR2 as YNFKEQ. The CDR3 is 16 amino acids. V gave up 4 bases and J gave up 1 base; unmatched junction bases: 8. The CDR3 protein is CASSPGTTGVNYGYTF. The CDR3, as DNA: TGTGCCAGCAGCCCCGGAACGACAGGGGTTAACTATGGCTACACCTTC.

In its sample, this clonotype was seen many times. The chain uses TRBV6-1 and TRBJ2-7, with D tentatively TRBD1 (6 bases). The ends were cut back, 6 bases at V and 4 bases at J, with 13 bases in the middle. There are 13 residues in the CDR3. CDR1 is MNHNS and CDR2 is SASEGT in the germline V gene. CDR3 coding DNA: TGTGCCAGCAGCCGGGACAAGGGTTACGAGCAGTACTTC. Translation gives CASSRDKGYEQYF.

This clonotype was seen repeatedly, ten times or more. This chain uses TRBV10-3 with TRBJ2-1, with unresolved D. The CDR3 runs 12 residues. Trimming cost V 0 bases and J 7 bases, with 4 bases left between them. The V gene's germline CDR1 is ENHRY and CDR2 SYGVKD. CDR3 in amino acids: CAISESANEQFF. CDR3 sequence (DNA): TGTGCCATCAGTGAGTCCGCTAATGAGCAGTTCTTC.

This clonotype was seen a few times. This chain uses TRBV6-6 with TRBJ2-7, with D perhaps matching TRBD2 (6 bases). The germline V gene has CDR1 MNHNY and CDR2 SVGAGI (reference sequence). The V end lost 8 bases, the J end lost 3 bases, and 11 bases lay between the germline ends. The length of the CDR3 is 12 residues. CDR3 coding DNA: TGTGCCAGCTCGGGAGCTAACTACGAGCAGTACTTC. Encoded protein: CASSGANYEQYF.

This clonotype was counted at least ten times. The chain uses TRBV4-1 and TRBJ1-5; 7 bases agree with TRBD1. There are 14 residues in the CDR3. Germline V CDR1 and CDR2: MGHRA, YSYEKL. The ends lost 4 bases at V and 4 bases at J; junction bases unmatched: 4. For the CDR3, the DNA is TGCGCCAGCAGCCGGGGGACAGTAAATCAGCCCCAGCATTTT. Protein product: CASSRGTVNQPQHF.

This clonotype was seen many times. J is TRBJ1-1 and V is TRBV6-6; D remains unclear. Germline assignment: CDR1 MNHNY and CDR2 SVGAGI (reference sequence). With 6 bases removed from V and 12 bases from J, the gap between germline ends came to 11 bases. The CDR3 sequence is 10 residues long. The CDR3 nucleotides read TGTGCCAGCAGCGACTTGCGAACTTTCTTT. This encodes CASSDLRTFF.

The sample holds many counts of this clonotype. The CDR3 sequence is CASSLRPEGEQFF. The CDR3 DNA reads as TGTGCCAGCAGCTTACGGCCCGAGGGTGAGCAGTTCTTC. V usage is TRBV7-3 and J usage is TRBJ2-1; D is perhaps TRBD2 (5 bases). This CDR3 spans 13 amino acids. Germline assignment: CDR1 SGHTA and CDR2 FQGTGA. Trimming took off 2 bases at V and 9 bases at J, with 11 bases between the two ends.

This clonotype was seen at least ten times. The genes are TRBV3-1 and TRBJ1-6; no firm D call. CDR3 length equals 13 residues. The V end lost 4 bases, the J end lost 9 bases, and 10 bases lay between the germline ends. In germline, CDR1 is LGHDT, CDR2 YNNKEL (reference sequence). CDR3 sequence: CASSLENSSPLHF. DNA of the CDR3: TGTGCCAGCAGCCTCGAGAACTCTTCACCCCTCCACTTT.

V is TRBV7-9 and J is TRBJ1-2; D unresolved. The CDR3 extends over 14 amino acids. Germline V gives CDR1 SEHNR, CDR2 FQNEAQ (reference sequence). Trimming shortened V by 3 bases and J by 2 bases, and 10 bases separated the two germline ends. The CDR3 DNA reads TGTGCCAGCAGCTTCACCTCCGGCAACTATGGCTACACCTTC. Protein sequence: CASSFTSGNYGYTF.

This clonotype appeared a few times. The chain links TRBV12-3 or TRBV12-4 to TRBJ2-5; tentatively, D is TRBD1 or TRBD2 (6 bases each). Trimming cost V 3 bases and J 5 bases, with 13 bases left between them. The CDR3 has 14 amino acids. CDR3 sequence (DNA): TGTGCCAGCAGTTTTCGGGGGCCCGTCGAGACCCAGTACTTC. Translating gives CASSFRGPVETQYF.

This clonotype was detected ten times or more. The genes are TRBV20-1 and TRBJ2-3, with 9 bases that match TRBD2. The CDR3 contains 15 residues. V shed 6 bases, J shed 0 bases, and the junction held 7 bases outside the gene matches. Per the germline V gene, CDR1 is DFQATT and CDR2 is SNEGSKA (reference sequence). The chain's CDR3 is CSATPSGASTDTQYF. DNA of the CDR3: TGCAGTGCGACCCCTAGCGGGGCTAGCACAGATACGCAGTATTTT.

V usage is TRBV5-1 and J usage is TRBJ2-3, with 13 positions matching TRBD2. The CDR3 spans 13 residues. The germline CDR1 and CDR2 sequences are SGHRS and YFSETQ. Trimming cost V 6 bases and J 8 bases; bases outside gene matches: 3. The CDR3 loop is CASIGTSGATQYF. The CDR3 DNA follows: TGCGCCAGCATAGGGACTAGCGGGGCTACGCAGTATTTT.

This clonotype occurred many times. This chain joins TRBV5-1 and TRBJ2-7; D may be TRBD2 (5 bases). Trimming took off 5 bases at V and 0 bases at J, with 12 bases between the two ends. Germline V CDR1 and CDR2: SGHRS, YFSETQ. The CDR3 extends over 14 amino acids. The CDR3 reads CASSFREPSYEQYF. The CDR3 DNA sequence: TGCGCCAGCAGTTTTAGGGAGCCCTCCTACGAGCAGTACTTC.

This clonotype has at least ten counts. This chain connects TRBV15 to TRBJ2-3; D unclear. V lost 0 bases, J lost 0 bases, and 7 bases lay in between. The CDR3 length is 15 residues. Germline CDR1 is LNHNV and CDR2 is YYDKDF (reference sequence). CDR3 amino acids: CATSRDRSSTDTQYF. The DNA of the CDR3 is TGTGCCACCAGCAGAGACAGATCTAGCACAGATACGCAGTATTTT.